Below, 17 T cell receptor beta chains from the same sample are listed, as sequenced in a study of cytomegalovirus exposure and HLA in healthy donors. PCR was performed using 60 Vbeta and 13 Jbeta primers. TCRdb keeps only in-frame clones here, not all; method: immunoSEQ multiplex PCR. This repertoire shows about 110,000 clones, 55% to 70% found once; its top ten account for 2% to 2.5%. The specimen was PBMCs. These receptors all stem from a woman between 25 and 40 years old in good health and CMV-seronegative.

In nucleotides, the CDR3 is TGTGCCAGCAGTTCGCCGACAGGGGGTTCACAGCAGTACTTC. This sequence encodes CASSSPTGGSQQYF. The chain recombines TRBV28 with TRBJ2-7, with 9 bases aligning to TRBD1. The CDR3 has 14 amino acids. With 4 bases clipped from V and 8 bases from J, the junction kept 9 bases outside the gene matches. Germline V gene data show CDR1 as MDHEN and CDR2 as SYDVKM.

The chain carries TRBV7-2 and TRBJ2-1; 11 bases are shared with TRBD2. The CDR3 is made up of 17 amino acids. Germline V gene lookup returns CDR1 SGHTA and CDR2 FQGNSA. V dropped 1 base and J dropped 2; count of bases not matched to a gene: 4. In DNA, the CDR3 is TGTGCCAGCAGCTTAGATTATAGCGGGAGGGCCTACAATGAGCAGTTCTTC. Its translation is CASSLDYSGRAYNEQFF.

V gene TRBV27 combines with J gene TRBJ2-7, with D unclear. Germline V CDR1 and CDR2: MNHEY, SMNVEV (reference sequence). Trimming took 4 bases from V and 3 from J, leaving 7 bases between them. CDR3 length equals 12 residues. Here the CDR3 DNA reads TGTGCCAGCAGTTCCTCCCTCTACGAGCAGTACTTC. This codes for CASSSSLYEQYF.

This clone was recorded once. The gene calls are TRBV6-5 and TRBJ1-1, with TRBD1 as a possible D gene (6 bases). Germline V gene sequence: CDR1 MNHEY, CDR2 SVGAGI. This CDR3 region has 13 residues. V was clipped by 5 bases and J by 1 base, with 8 bases between them. The CDR3 here is CASSIQGNTEAFF. The CDR3 DNA follows: TGTGCCAGCAGTATACAGGGGAACACTGAAGCTTTCTTT.

The V gene is TRBV15, the J gene TRBJ2-3; D is unclear. The CDR3 length is 14 residues. CDR1 and CDR2 (germline): LNHNV, YYDKDF (reference sequence). Trimming stripped 1 base from V and 3 bases from J, with 8 bases between. The DNA for the CDR3 is TGTGCCACCAGCAGAGGCCCAGGAACAGATACGCAGTATTTT. It codes for CATSRGPGTDTQYF.

The chain has TRBV19 and TRBJ1-2, with D possibly TRBD1 on 5 matching bases. Trimming removed 7 bases from V and 4 bases from J, with 16 bases in between. Germline loops: CDR1 LNHDA, CDR2 SQIVND (reference sequence). The CDR3 runs to 14 residues. This chain's CDR3 is CASIPQAKIYGYTF. The CDR3 DNA follows: TGTGCCAGTATCCCACAGGCGAAGATCTATGGCTACACCTTC.

This chain connects TRBV19 to TRBJ2-1; 10 positions match TRBD2. Trimming cost V 6 bases and J 7 bases; bases outside gene matches: 6. The CDR3 totals 14 residues. Germline values: CDR1 LNHDA, CDR2 SQIVND (reference sequence). DNA of the CDR3: TGTGCCAGTAGCCAAGCGGGAGGGATGAATGAGCAGTTCTTC. It translates to CASSQAGGMNEQFF.

J is TRBJ2-7 and V is TRBV28; D is ambiguous. V dropped 6 bases and J dropped 5 bases, with 14 bases sitting between them. Germline CDR1 is MDHEN and CDR2 is SYDVKM. The CDR3 contains 13 residues. The CDR3 loop reads CASRANGLHEQYF. The CDR3 DNA sequence: TGTGCCAGCAGGGCAAATGGTCTCCACGAGCAGTACTTC.

J is TRBJ2-3 and V is TRBV5-4, with TRBD1 matching over 7 bases. V trimming: 1 base; J trimming: 2 bases; junction bases outside the gene matches: 4. Germline CDR1 SGHNT, CDR2 YYREEE (reference sequence). CDR3 length equals 15 residues. The CDR3 DNA sequence: TGTGCCAGCAGCTTGACGCAGGGGGTCACAGATACGCAGTATTTT. Its translation: CASSLTQGVTDTQYF.

The rearrangement uses TRBV18 and TRBJ2-7, with D possibly TRBD1 on 6 matching bases. Germline V lookup: CDR1 KGHSH, CDR2 LQKENI. V was trimmed by 5 bases and J by 4 bases, leaving 9 bases between them. The CDR3 contains 12 residues. CDR3 in amino acids: CASSTGSYEQYF. CDR3 DNA sequence: TGTGCCAGCTCAACAGGGTCTTACGAGCAGTACTTC.

The chain uses TRBV11-1 and TRBJ2-7; D is uncertain. With 3 bases removed from V and 3 bases from J, the gap between germline ends came to 21 bases. Per germline, CDR1 SGHAT and CDR2 FQDESV (reference sequence). This CDR3 has 17 residues. The CDR3 region is CASSFFRRSVGIYEQYF. The DNA of the CDR3 is TGTGCCAGCAGCTTTTTCCGACGGAGTGTAGGAATCTACGAGCAGTACTTC.

The CDR3 is CASVETSCPHEQYF. CDR3 nucleotides: TGTGCCAGCGTCGAAACTAGCTGTCCCCACGAGCAGTACTTC. The chain joins TRBV25-1 to TRBJ2-5, with D perhaps TRBD2 (6 bases). The DNA end favors TRBJ2-7, so the J call may be wrong. The CDR3 extends over 14 amino acids. Germline V CDR1 and CDR2: MGHDK, SYGVNS.

The chain couples TRBV4-3 to TRBJ2-3; 7 nucleotides align to TRBD2. The V and J ends lost 1 base and 0 bases, in that order; junction bases with no gene match: 16. Looked up from germline, CDR1 is LGHNA and CDR2 is YSLEER. The CDR3 extends over 20 amino acids. CDR3: CASSQAPVIAGGASTDTQYF. In DNA form, the CDR3 reads TGCGCCAGCAGCCAAGCCCCCGTTATAGCGGGTGGTGCTAGCACAGATACGCAGTATTTT.

Here the CDR3 reads CASKFGGGRQETQYF. The DNA for the CDR3 is TGTGCCAGCAAATTCGGGGGTGGACGCCAAGAGACCCAGTACTTC. The chain carries TRBV2 and TRBJ2-5, with D maybe TRBD2 (6 bases). V dropped 7 bases and J dropped 1 base, with 16 bases sitting between them. CDR3 size: 15 residues. CDR1 is SNHLY, CDR2 FYNNEI, per germline. Looking up the rest from reference TRBV2 and TRBJ2-5 gives the full variable domain: EPEVTQTPSHQVTQMGQEVILRCVPISNHLYFYWYRQILGQKVEFLVSFYNNEISEKSEIFDDQFSVERPDGSNFTLKIRSTKLEDSAMYFCASKFGGGRQETQYFGPGTRLLVL.

This sequence joins TRBV5-1 and TRBJ2-5, with 8 nucleotides matching TRBD2. V trimming: 0 bases; J trimming: 2 bases; junction bases outside the gene matches: 6. There are 16 residues in the CDR3. The germline CDR1 and CDR2 sequences are SGHRS and YFSETQ. The CDR3 protein is CASSLVVTSGQETQYF. DNA of the CDR3: TGCGCCAGCAGCTTGGTTGTTACTAGCGGACAAGAGACCCAGTACTTC.

CDR3 sequence (DNA): TGTGCCAGCAGCCAAGATTTTAGCGACTACGACGAGCAGTACTTC. It encodes CASSQDFSDYDEQYF. V gene TRBV4-2 combines with J gene TRBJ2-7; the D gene is possibly TRBD2 (5 bases). The germline gives CDR1 LGHNA, CDR2 YNFKEQ. Trimming left V 0 bases short and J 5 bases short, with 14 bases between. This CDR3 comprises 15 residues.

This chain links TRBV11-2 with TRBJ2-2; 7 positions match TRBD2. V dropped 6 bases and J dropped 5; count of bases not matched to a gene: 9. The CDR3 spans 15 residues. CDR1 and CDR2 from the germline V gene are SGHAT and FQNNGV. The CDR3 region has the DNA TGTGCCAGCAGTCCAACGGGGGGTAGGACCGGGGAGCTGTTTTTT. This gives the protein CASSPTGGRTGELFF.